Listed below are T cell receptor beta chains from one sample, sequenced in a study of low-dose radiotherapy and immunotherapy resistance in tumors. TCRdb re-analysed the reads in MiXCR, keeping a single row per CDR3 protein. The sample includes almost 45,000 distinct CDR3 sequences, 25% to 30% of them seen just once. The sample was PBMCs, taken after low-dose radiotherapy plus immunotherapy. The receptors here all came from a male donor with prostate cancer. CDR3s include the opening cysteine and the closing phenylalanine or tryptophan. A D gene is named only where the DNA matches it firmly. Part of the rows lack a size; the others show once, few, many or a class for expanded clones.

V	J	D	size	CDR3	DNA
TRBV2	TRBJ2-3	TRBD2	many	CASRNLAGGQDTQYF	TGTGCCAGCAGGAATCTAGCGGGGGGACAAGATACGCAGTATTTT
TRBV4-1	TRBJ1-3	-	many	CASSQPRLSGNTIYF	TGCGCCAGCAGCCAACCCAGACTCTCTGGAAACACCATATATTTT
TRBV20-1	TRBJ2-1	-	many	CSARRGAEQFF	TGCAGTGCTAGACGGGGAGCTGAGCAGTTCTTC
TRBV20-1	TRBJ1-1	-	many	CSAYERNTEAFF	TGCAGTGCTTACGAAAGGAACACTGAAGCTTTCTTT
TRBV2	TRBJ1-2	TRBD1	many	CASRSGTGGEFDTF	TGTGCCAGCAGATCCGGGACAGGGGGAGAATTCGACACCTTC
TRBV12-3/TRBV12-4	TRBJ1-2	-	many	CASSHRRINYGYTF	TGTGCCAGCAGTCACCGACGGATTAACTATGGCTACACCTTC
TRBV29-1	TRBJ1-3	-	many	CSVVEVSNTIYF	TGCAGCGTTGTCGAGGTTTCAAACACCATATATTTT
TRBV3-1	TRBJ2-3	-	-	CASSQGVRGEGATDTQYF	TGTGCCAGCAGCCAAGGGGTTAGGGGAGAAGGGGCCACAGATACGCAGTATTTT
TRBV11-3	TRBJ2-1	-	many	CASSPLGGSQNEQFF	TGTGCCAGCAGTCCTCTGGGGGGATCGCAAAATGAGCAGTTCTTC
TRBV3-1	TRBJ2-7	-	-	CASSRRQGGEQYF	TGTGCCAGCAGCCGGAGGCAGGGCGGCGAGCAGTACTTC
TRBV2	TRBJ2-2	-	-	CASSDYPQGHGELFFF	-
TRBV18	TRBJ2-7	-	many	CASSWGSYEQYF	TGTGCCAGTAGCTGGGGATCCTACGAGCAGTACTTC
TRBV28	TRBJ2-7	TRBD1	-	CASTQGAYEQYF	TGTGCCAGCACACAGGGGGCTTACGAGCAGTACTTC
TRBV6-1	TRBJ1-5	-	-	CASSEAHGNQPQHF	TGTGCCAGCAGTGAAGCGCACGGGAATCAGCCCCAGCATTTT
TRBV7-9	TRBJ2-7	-	many	CASSFKQGPFEQYF	TGTGCCAGCAGCTTTAAACAGGGTCCCTTCGAGCAGTACTTC
TRBV20-1	TRBJ2-1	-	many	CSAGTTSNEQFF	TGCAGTGCCGGGACGACGAGCAATGAGCAGTTCTTC
TRBV14	TRBJ2-3	-	few	CASSQIGTWANTQYF	TGTGCCAGCAGCCAAATAGGGACCTGGGCTAATACGCAGTATTTT
TRBV12-5	TRBJ2-4	-	-	CASGLSVAKNIQYF	TGTGCTAGTGGTTTATCAGTAGCCAAAAACATTCAGTACTTC
TRBV28	TRBJ2-1	TRBD1	-	CASSTRGTGSDEQFF	TGTGCCAGCAGCACCCGGGGGACAGGGTCCGATGAGCAGTTCTTC
TRBV29-1	TRBJ1-1	-	many	CSVGWTVGAEAFF	TGCAGCGTTGGGTGGACGGTCGGGGCTGAAGCTTTCTTT